A selection of T cell receptor beta chains follows, all from one sample in a study of lymphopenia after photon versus proton radiotherapy. The repertoire was sequenced with immunoSEQ multiplex PCR; TCRdb's copy has only in-frame clones and lacks some. The sample includes some 31,000 clones, 75% to 90% seen only once; the top ten take 13% to 15%. The sample here was peripheral blood, taken from a patient treated with proton-based radiotherapy. The receptors were sampled from a woman between 70 and 85 years old with pancreatic cancer. CDR3s include the opening cysteine and the closing phenylalanine or tryptophan. The order of the fields is V gene, clone size, J gene, D gene, CDR3 protein, CDR3 DNA. The D gene is left open where the match is weak. Clone size is not always given. Where it is, it says once, few, many or a class for expanded clones.

V: TRBV4-1
size: -
J: TRBJ2-7
D: TRBD1
CDR3: CASSPGQGPNYEQYF
DNA: TGCGCCAGCAGCCCGGGACAGGGGCCGAATTACGAGCAGTACTTC

V: TRBV5-1
size: -
J: TRBJ2-7
D: TRBD1
CDR3: CASSLRDRVYEQYF
DNA: TGCGCCAGCAGCTTGAGGGACAGGGTTTACGAGCAGTACTTC

V: TRBV15
size: -
J: TRBJ1-5
D: TRBD1
CDR3: CATSGGQAGQPQHF
DNA: TGTGCCACCAGCGGGGGACAGGCTGGCCAGCCCCAGCATTTT

V: TRBV2
size: -
J: TRBJ1-1
D: -
CDR3: CASSEARAAQMNTEAFF
DNA: TGTGCCAGCAGTGAAGCGCGTGCGGCCCAAATGAACACTGAAGCTTTCTTT

V: TRBV27
size: once
J: TRBJ1-2
D: -
CDR3: CASSSAGTDYGYTF
DNA: TGTGCCAGCAGCTCAGCCGGGACGGACTATGGCTACACCTTC

V: TRBV5-6
size: once
J: TRBJ1-2
D: TRBD1
CDR3: CASSLGRGTNYGYTF
DNA: TGTGCCAGCAGCTTAGGCAGGGGGACGAACTATGGCTACACCTTC

V: TRBV6-6
size: -
J: TRBJ2-7
D: TRBD1
CDR3: CASSTGTGDLYEQYF
DNA: TGTGCCAGCAGCACCGGGACAGGGGACCTCTACGAGCAGTACTTC

V: TRBV11-2
size: -
J: TRBJ1-5
D: -
CDR3: CASSLAGLGEPQHF
DNA: TGTGCCAGCAGCTTAGCCGGTTTAGGCGAGCCCCAGCATTTT

V: TRBV5-6
size: -
J: TRBJ1-1
D: -
CDR3: CASSPTRNTEAFF
DNA: TGTGCCAGCAGCCCTACGCGGAACACTGAAGCTTTCTTT

V: TRBV29-1
size: -
J: TRBJ2-5
D: -
CDR3: CSGAVGETQYF
DNA: TGCAGCGGTGCCGTGGGTGAGACCCAGTACTTC

V: TRBV5-1
size: -
J: TRBJ1-1
D: -
CDR3: CASSSGPPDTEAFF
DNA: TGCGCCAGCAGCTCAGGACCCCCAGACACTGAAGCTTTCTTT

V: TRBV19
size: -
J: TRBJ2-5
D: -
CDR3: CASSPRQIPPQYF
DNA: TGTGCCAGTAGTCCCCGACAGATACCGCCCCAGTACTTC

V: TRBV19
size: once
J: TRBJ1-1
D: -
CDR3: CASSIGGPGDTEAFF
DNA: TGTGCCAGTAGTATTGGGGGCCCGGGGGACACTGAAGCTTTCTTT

V: TRBV11-2
size: once
J: TRBJ2-1
D: -
CDR3: CASSLEGYNEQFF
DNA: TGTGCCAGCAGCTTAGAAGGATACAATGAGCAGTTCTTC

V: TRBV19
size: -
J: TRBJ1-3
D: -
CDR3: CASSFTASGNTIYF
DNA: TGTGCCAGTAGTTTTACAGCTTCAGGAAACACCATATATTTT

V: TRBV30
size: -
J: TRBJ1-2
D: -
CDR3: CAGTIRGHYGYTF
DNA: TGTGCCGGAACCATTAGGGGCCACTATGGCTACACCTTC

V: TRBV28
size: once
J: TRBJ1-3
D: -
CDR3: CASSRGGGSGNTIYF
DNA: TGTGCCAGCAGTAGGGGAGGAGGGTCTGGAAACACCATATATTTT

V: TRBV5-4
size: -
J: TRBJ2-7
D: TRBD1
CDR3: CASSLGTWTGSSYEQYF
DNA: TGTGCCAGCAGCTTAGGAACGTGGACAGGGAGCTCCTACGAGCAGTACTTC

V: TRBV19
size: -
J: TRBJ2-5
D: TRBD2
CDR3: CASSIILAERETQYF
DNA: TGTGCCAGTAGTATTATACTAGCGGAGAGAGAGACCCAGTACTTC

V: TRBV30
size: -
J: TRBJ1-5
D: -
CDR3: CAWSTGLVKHF
DNA: TGTGCCTGGAGTACCGGACTCGTTAAACATTTT

V: TRBV6-1
size: once
J: TRBJ2-7
D: -
CDR3: CASSRLGNYEQYF
DNA: TGTGCCAGCAGCAGACTCGGAAACTACGAGCAGTACTTC

V: TRBV9
size: -
J: TRBJ1-6
D: TRBD1
CDR3: CASSDGTGDNSPLHF
DNA: TGTGCCAGCAGCGACGGGACAGGAGATAATTCACCCCTCCACTTT

V: TRBV21-1
size: -
J: TRBJ1-2
D: -
CDR3: CASSNPPLAELFEDGYTF
DNA: TGTGCCAGCAGCAACCCCCCGTTAGCAGAATTATTTGAGGATGGCTACACCTTC

V: TRBV6-4
size: -
J: TRBJ2-7
D: -
CDR3: CASSEGQGTSYEQYF
DNA: TGTGCCAGCAGCGAGGGGCAGGGGACTTCCTACGAGCAGTACTTC

V: TRBV11-3
size: -
J: TRBJ2-7
D: -
CDR3: CASSFGQGDIYEQYF
DNA: TGTGCCAGCAGCTTTGGGCAGGGTGATATCTACGAGCAGTACTTC

V: TRBV14
size: -
J: TRBJ2-1
D: TRBD2
CDR3: CASRGGTSGNNEQFF
DNA: TGTGCCAGCAGGGGCGGGACTAGCGGTAACAATGAGCAGTTCTTC

V: TRBV2
size: -
J: TRBJ1-4
D: TRBD1
CDR3: CASSKDRGLATNEKLFF
DNA: TGTGCCAGCAGTAAGGACAGGGGGCTAGCAACTAATGAAAAACTGTTTTTT

V: TRBV6-5
size: -
J: TRBJ2-7
D: -
CDR3: CASSWNLRRNSYEQYF
DNA: TGTGCCAGCAGTTGGAACCTTCGGCGGAACTCCTACGAGCAGTACTTC

V: TRBV30
size: -
J: TRBJ2-7
D: TRBD2
CDR3: CAWSVKRGLPYEQYF
DNA: TGTGCCTGGAGTGTAAAGCGGGGCCTCCCCTACGAGCAGTACTTC

V: TRBV7-9
size: -
J: TRBJ2-3
D: -
CDR3: CASSLGTGVNTQYF
DNA: TGTGCCAGCAGCTTAGGCACCGGGGTCAATACGCAGTATTTT

V: TRBV7-2
size: -
J: TRBJ2-2
D: TRBD2
CDR3: CASSLGLAGGRYTGELFF
DNA: TGTGCCAGCAGCTTAGGACTAGCGGGAGGACGGTACACCGGGGAGCTGTTTTTT

V: TRBV5-5
size: once
J: TRBJ2-5
D: TRBD2
CDR3: CASSAQGLAGPETQYF
DNA: TGTGCCAGCAGCGCCCAGGGACTAGCGGGTCCGGAGACCCAGTACTTC

V: TRBV28
size: -
J: TRBJ2-7
D: TRBD2
CDR3: CASSFSGRAYEQYF
DNA: TGTGCCAGCAGTTTTAGCGGGAGGGCCTACGAGCAGTACTTC

V: TRBV7-2
size: once
J: TRBJ2-5
D: -
CDR3: CASSPVATGRETQYF
DNA: TGTGCCAGCAGCCCCGTCGCCACAGGGCGAGAGACCCAGTACTTC

V: TRBV11-3
size: -
J: TRBJ2-7
D: TRBD2
CDR3: CASSLDISGLAYEQYF
DNA: TGTGCCAGCAGCTTAGATATTAGCGGGTTAGCCTACGAGCAGTACTTC

V: TRBV5-1
size: -
J: TRBJ2-5
D: -
CDR3: CASSQAQETQYF
DNA: TGCGCCAGCAGTCAGGCCCAAGAGACCCAGTACTTC

V: TRBV5-8
size: few
J: TRBJ2-1
D: TRBD2
CDR3: CASRRPGLVYNEQFF
DNA: TGTGCCAGCAGACGACCGGGACTAGTGTACAATGAGCAGTTCTTC

V: TRBV21-1
size: -
J: TRBJ1-1
D: -
CDR3: CARGLGIRKTEAFF
DNA: TGTGCCAGAGGGCTCGGGATCAGAAAAACTGAAGCTTTCTTT

V: TRBV28
size: -
J: TRBJ1-2
D: TRBD1
CDR3: CASSTPGTGFGYTF
DNA: TGTGCCAGCAGTACCCCCGGGACAGGGTTTGGCTACACCTTC

V: TRBV5-8
size: -
J: TRBJ1-1
D: -
CDR3: CASILGLTEAFF
DNA: TGTGCCAGCATACTTGGGCTCACTGAAGCTTTCTTT

V: TRBV2
size: -
J: TRBJ2-7
D: TRBD1
CDR3: CASSDPTGKVEQYF
DNA: TGTGCCAGCAGTGACCCGACAGGGAAGGTCGAGCAGTACTTC

V: TRBV30
size: -
J: TRBJ1-1
D: -
CDR3: CAWTQAGDLNTEAFF
DNA: TGTGCCTGGACTCAGGCAGGGGATCTGAACACTGAAGCTTTCTTT

V: TRBV30
size: -
J: TRBJ2-4
D: -
CDR3: CAWSPRGGTKNIQYF
DNA: TGTGCCTGGAGCCCTCGAGGGGGTACCAAAAACATTCAGTACTTC

V: TRBV20-1
size: -
J: TRBJ2-5
D: -
CDR3: CSARAEETQYF
DNA: TGCAGTGCTAGAGCGGAAGAGACCCAGTACTTC

V: TRBV2
size: -
J: TRBJ1-5
D: -
CDR3: CASSDSYPGPQHF
DNA: TGTGCCAGCAGTGACAGTTATCCCGGTCCCCAGCATTTT

V: TRBV7-2
size: -
J: TRBJ2-2
D: -
CDR3: CASSLVGASELFF
DNA: TGTGCCAGCAGCTTAGTCGGGGCGTCGGAGCTGTTTTTT

V: TRBV2
size: -
J: TRBJ2-7
D: TRBD2
CDR3: CASSELAGGPYEQYF
DNA: TGTGCCAGCAGTGAATTGGCGGGAGGGCCCTACGAGCAGTACTTC

V: TRBV5-6
size: few
J: TRBJ2-1
D: TRBD2
CDR3: CASSLPGLAPNNEQFF
DNA: TGTGCCAGCAGCTTACCCGGACTAGCCCCAAACAATGAGCAGTTCTTC

V: TRBV7-2
size: once
J: TRBJ2-1
D: TRBD2
CDR3: CASSWRTSPNEQFF
DNA: TGTGCCAGCAGCTGGAGGACTAGCCCAAATGAGCAGTTCTTC

V: TRBV29-1
size: -
J: TRBJ1-5
D: TRBD1
CDR3: CSVTTGTTDSNQPQHF
DNA: TGCAGCGTGACGACAGGGACAACGGATAGCAATCAGCCCCAGCATTTT